This TCR beta chain is drawn from a study of OX40 agonist ivuxolimab in advanced cancers. Study-wide background: Six ivuxolimab dose levels, 0.01 to 10 mg/kg, were given intravenously every 2 weeks. Earlier anti-PD-1, anti-PD-L1 or anti-CTLA-4 therapy was permitted; around 40% had received some. Study findings and constraints: On average, CD8+ T cells showed a greater number of expanded clones than CD4+. Certain nonresponders likewise exhibited a low normalized T-cell clonal expansion.

CDR1 and CDR2 (germline): LNHDA, SQIVND (reference sequence). The V and J ends lost 0 bases and 5 bases respectively, with 20 bases between them. This CDR3 contains 18 residues. As to this clone: Its matching antigen is unknown.

The assay was immunoSEQ multiplex PCR, and TCRdb's table has in-frame clones only and misses some. The table includes over 85,000 clones, roughly nine tenths detected once. The chain couples TRBV19 to TRBJ2-1; D possibly uses TRBD1 or TRBD2 (5 bases each). This TCR was sampled from an adult with an advanced solid tumor such as melanoma, head and neck, liver or kidney cancer. Sequences were derived from CD4+ or CD8+ T cells sorted from blood, sampled in a trial of the OX40 agonist ivuxolimab. CDR3 residues: CASSIERAGLTHNNEQFF. The CDR3 bases are TGTGCCAGTAGTATAGAGAGGGCAGGGCTAACCCACAACAATGAGCAGTTCTTC.